This section outlines one T cell receptor (beta chain) sequence together with its context. The antigen it binds to is not known. No clone much larger than this one lies a single base away; base qualities are absent. The record originates from a study of blood T cells in healthy people across ages (dated by TCRdb to between 2015 and 2017). In terms of the full investigation: In model experiments, template switching captured roughly one uniquely barcoded TCR beta cDNA molecule for every two T cells. Using deep sequencing normalized with unique cDNA molecular identifiers, the study measured how TCR beta repertoire diversity changes with age. To avoid experimental bias, donors of different ages were randomly spread across the sequencing lanes. Four age groups were formed from the donors: young (average roughly 15 years), middle-aged (just under 40), aged (roughly 59) and long-lived (about 80). Using the same blood draw, the study looked at two additional independent replicas of 1 million unique cDNA reads for two donors, one aged 18 to 29 and the other aged 80 or older. Study-wide findings and limitations: Observed TCR beta diversity correlated strongly with the percentage of naive T cells measured by flow cytometry. Observed TCR beta diversity per million T cells fell roughly linearly with age, and a significant reduction was already apparent by age about 38. Estimates of total diversity based on one million sequenced T cells were regarded as lower bounds and as underestimates. Because profiling used bulk unsorted PBMCs, naive and antigen-experienced compartments could not be compared conclusively. Compared with the aged group, the long-lived group had more naive CD4+ T cells, fewer expanded clones and increased TCR diversity, a pattern suggesting age selection. Because the CMV infection status of the donors was unknown, age-related changes in expanded clonotypes may potentially have been confounded.

The germline V gene (reference sequence) gives CDR1 as SEHNR and CDR2 as FQNEAQ. Including cysteine and phenylalanine, the CDR3 has 16 amino acids. CDR3 DNA is the only sequence kept; it has 48 bases, read in frame from the first base. The junction shows trimming of 5 bases on V and 4 bases on J, plus 19 bases between the germline ends. Library creation used 5' RACE. The instrument was an Illumina HiSeq 2500. The second PCR ran for roughly 6 to 11 cycles and used a J-beta primer mix along with a sample-barcoded 5' primer. A unique molecular identifier was introduced onto each TCR beta cDNA molecule by a template-switch 5' adaptor carrying 12 random nucleotides. Each sample yielded at least 2.5 million CDR3-containing paired-end reads. First-strand cDNA was synthesized from all RNA with the Mint cDNA synthesis kit, primed by a TRBC-specific oligonucleotide. After uracil-DNA glycosylase treatment, a first 18-cycle PCR used universal primers M1SS and BC2_uni_R on all cDNA. Concerning the study's data processing: For normalization, 1 million high-quality reads were randomly selected from each sample, with every read carrying a distinct molecular identifier. Instead of being binned into consensus sequences, reads with shared molecular identifiers were discarded. MiTCR, with a Q25 quality threshold and the strictest error-elimination algorithm, was used for CDR3 identification, clonotype clustering and error correction. A nonparametric unseen species model using Euler transformation provided a lower-bound estimate of total TCR beta diversity. TCRdb's own reprocessing of the public reads used fastp at Q25 and MiXCR and kept productive beta chains. Records with the same CDR3 protein are collapsed into one entry carrying the most frequent genes and DNA. V and J calls and clone size were set by TCRdb, not the authors. The sample data list about 1.8 million distinct CDR3 sequences, and 40% to 55% of these were observed just once. The ten biggest clones cover approximately 2.1% of the sample.

The donors were roughly 40 Caucasian individuals from Russia, aged 6 to 90 years, who were systemically healthy. Ten milliliters of peripheral blood were drawn from each donor into EDTA-treated Vacutainer tubes. Ficoll-Paque density-gradient centrifugation was used to isolate PBMCs, with at least 6.5 million per sample. Trizol reagent was used to extract total RNA from the PBMCs, yielding at least 6 micrograms per sample. The percentages of naive CD45RAhigh/CD27high T cells were determined by flow cytometry on a PBMC aliquot from every donor. The specimen sequenced was blood. The source is a woman in her forties in good health. Here the chain combines TRBV7-9 and TRBJ2-3, and possibly TRBD1, on 6 matching bases. CDR3 sequence: CASSPWWDTRADTQYF. In nucleotide form, the sequence is TGTGCCAGCAGCCCTTGGTGGGACACCCGCGCAGATACGCAGTATTTT. This CDR3, with the reference TRBV7-9 and TRBJ2-3 proteins standing in past its ends, gives the full variable domain DTGVSQNPRHKITKRGQNVTFRCDPISEHNRLYWYRQTLGQGPEFLTYFQNEAQLEKSRLLSDRFSAERPKGSFSTLEIQRTEQGDSAMYLCASSPWWDTRADTQYFGPGTRLTVL.